This T cell receptor (beta chain) was obtained from a study of cytomegalovirus exposure and HLA in healthy donors. Regarding the study as a whole: In vitro confirmation showed three CMV-associated chains to be CMV antigen specific. In a later analysis, a genetic analysis reported fewer productive-TCR N-insertions in an Asian-associated ancestry cluster than the cohort average.

Trimming at V came to 4 bases and at J to 3 bases, leaving 5 bases not matched to a gene. CDR3 length: 15 residues. CDR1 and CDR2 (germline): LNHDA, SQIVND (reference sequence). In the PCR, 60 Vbeta and 13 Jbeta primers were used. Source study methods: An analysis that came later counted some 80 million unique TCR beta chains, some 11 million shared. TCRdb's table, derived via immunoSEQ multiplex PCR, lists solely in-frame clones and lacks some. D and trimming were read from the DNA, whereas the V and J calls and clone size are those reported in that table. The sample lists some 140,000 clones; about 74% were seen once. Comment on this clone: Its antigen is unknown.

Sequenced input: PBMCs. The chain joins TRBV19 to TRBJ1-5; 8 bases align to TRBD1. The sequence was obtained from a man aged 30 to 45 in good health and CMV-seronegative. This CDR3 reads CASSRGQEFNQPQHF. CDR3 nucleotides: TGTGCCAGTAGTAGGGGACAGGAGTTCAATCAGCCCCAGCATTTT.